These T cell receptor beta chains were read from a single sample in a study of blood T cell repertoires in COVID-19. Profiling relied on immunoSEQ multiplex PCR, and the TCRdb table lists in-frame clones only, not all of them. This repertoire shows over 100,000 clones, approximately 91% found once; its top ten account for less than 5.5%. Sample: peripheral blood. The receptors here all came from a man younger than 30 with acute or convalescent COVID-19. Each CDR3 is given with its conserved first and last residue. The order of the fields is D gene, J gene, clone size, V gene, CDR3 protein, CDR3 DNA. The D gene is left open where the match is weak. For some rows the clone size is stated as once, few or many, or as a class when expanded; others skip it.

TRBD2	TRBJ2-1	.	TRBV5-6	CASSLLAGGPREQFF	TGTGCCAGCAGCTTACTAGCGGGGGGTCCGAGGGAGCAGTTCTTC
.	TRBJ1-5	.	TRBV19	CASSMPPPRERNQPQHF	TGTGCCAGTAGTATGCCCCCCCCCAGGGAAAGGAATCAGCCCCAGCATTTT
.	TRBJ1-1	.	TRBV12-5	CASGRWTGSNTEAFF	TGTGCTAGTGGTCGATGGACGGGATCGAACACTGAAGCTTTCTTT
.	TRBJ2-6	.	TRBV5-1	CASSLSGGPGANVLTF	TGCGCCAGCAGCTTGTCAGGTGGTCCTGGGGCCAACGTCCTGACTTTC
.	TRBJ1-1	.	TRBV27	CASSSLDGGTEAFF	TGTGCCAGCAGTTCCCTCGACGGGGGCACTGAAGCTTTCTTT
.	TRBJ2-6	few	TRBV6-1	CASSELSGTGANVLTF	TGTGCCAGCAGTGAATTGTCGGGGACTGGGGCCAACGTCCTGACTTTC
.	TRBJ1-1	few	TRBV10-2	CASSGAPWSTEAFF	TGCGCCAGCTCAGGGGCCCCATGGAGCACTGAAGCTTTCTTT
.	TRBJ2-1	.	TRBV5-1	CASSPLEPSYNEQFF	TGCGCCAGCAGCCCGCTCGAGCCCTCCTACAATGAGCAGTTCTTC
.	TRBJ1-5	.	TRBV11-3	CASTPDNQPQHF	TGTGCCAGCACCCCAGATAATCAGCCCCAGCATTTT
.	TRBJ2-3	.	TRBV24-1	CATSDIQGSDTQYF	TGTGCCACCAGTGATATACAGGGATCCGATACGCAGTATTTT
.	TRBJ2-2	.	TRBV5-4	CASSLADTGELFF	TGTGCCAGCAGCTTGGCGGACACCGGGGAGCTGTTTTTT
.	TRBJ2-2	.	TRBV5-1	CASPSLNTGELFF	TGCGCCAGTCCGTCTCTTAATACCGGGGAGCTGTTTTTT
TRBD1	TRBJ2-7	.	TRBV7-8	CASSLAGTGTYEQYF	TGTGCCAGCAGCTTAGCCGGGACAGGTACCTACGAGCAGTACTTC
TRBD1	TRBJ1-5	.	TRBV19	CASRGRQGDNQPQHF	TGTGCCAGTCGTGGTCGACAGGGGGACAATCAGCCCCAGCATTTT
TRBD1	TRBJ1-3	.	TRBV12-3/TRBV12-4	CASRTGGGNTIYF	TGTGCCAGCAGGACAGGGGGTGGAAACACCATATATTTT
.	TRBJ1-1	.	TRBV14	CASSQALGAAEAFF	TGTGCCAGCAGCCAAGCCCTTGGGGCAGCCGAAGCTTTCTTT
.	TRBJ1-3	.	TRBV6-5	CASSYSRGFGNTIYF	TGTGCCAGCAGTTACTCACGAGGATTCGGAAACACCATATATTTT
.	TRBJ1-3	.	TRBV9	CASSPREGTGNTIYF	TGTGCCAGCAGCCCCCGTGAGGGTACTGGAAACACCATATATTTT
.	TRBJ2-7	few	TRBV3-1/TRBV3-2	CASSQDQGLAYEQYF	TGTGCCAGCAGCCAAGATCAGGGGCTAGCTTACGAGCAGTACTTC
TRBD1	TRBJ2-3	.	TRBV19	CASSTGTGVSTDTQYF	TGTGCCAGTAGTACTGGGACAGGAGTAAGCACAGATACGCAGTATTTT
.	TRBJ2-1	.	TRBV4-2	CASSREGGKDNEQFF	TGTGCCAGCAGCCGAGAGGGGGGGAAGGACAATGAGCAGTTCTTC
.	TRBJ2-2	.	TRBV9	CASSVPSGKTGELFF	TGTGCCAGCAGCGTCCCCTCAGGGAAAACCGGGGAGCTGTTTTTT
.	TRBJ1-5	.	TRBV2	CASSRQDQPQHF	TGTGCCAGCAGTCGACAGGATCAGCCCCAGCATTTT
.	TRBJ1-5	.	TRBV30	CAWSTREAYQPQHF	TGTGCCTGGAGCACCCGGGAAGCGTATCAGCCCCAGCATTTT
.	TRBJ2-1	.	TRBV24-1	CATSDGQGFNNEQFF	TGTGCCACCAGTGATGGGCAGGGGTTCAACAATGAGCAGTTCTTC
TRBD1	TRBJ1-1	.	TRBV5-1	CASSLGGQYTEAFF	TGCGCCAGCAGCTTGGGGGGACAGTACACTGAAGCTTTCTTT
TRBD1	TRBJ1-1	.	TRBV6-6	CASSHSDGQGGTFF	TGTGCCAGCAGTCACTCTGATGGACAGGGAGGAACTTTCTTT